The 8 T cell receptor beta chains listed next were all sequenced from one sample in a study of blood T cell repertoires in COVID-19. Assay: immunoSEQ multiplex PCR; the TCRdb copy retains only in-frame clones and omits some. Of about 100,000 clones in the sample, 87% were seen once. Sequencing input: peripheral blood. Every receptor here comes from a woman younger than 45 with acute or convalescent COVID-19.

The rearrangement uses TRBV12-5 and TRBJ1-2; D uncertain. V was trimmed by 7 bases and J by 2 bases, leaving 11 bases between them. The germline V gene encodes CDR1 LGHNT and CDR2 FRNRAP. The CDR3 length is 13 residues. CDR3 sequence (DNA): TGTGCTAGTGCCCGAGACATGAACTATGGCTACACCTTC. This codes for CASARDMNYGYTF.

The rearrangement links TRBV19 to TRBJ1-2; 7 nucleotides agree with TRBD1. Germline V gives CDR1 LNHDA, CDR2 SQIVND (reference sequence). With 3 bases clipped from V and 4 bases from J, the junction kept 8 bases outside the gene matches. The CDR3 contains 15 residues. The CDR3: CASSIGAGGSYGYTF. The DNA for the CDR3 is TGTGCCAGTAGTATTGGGGCAGGGGGAAGCTATGGCTACACCTTC. Drawing the rest from reference TRBV19 and TRBJ1-2, the complete variable domain is DGGITQSPKYLFRKEGQNVTLSCEQNLNHDAMYWYRQDPGQGLRLIYYSQIVNDFQKGDIAEGYSVSREKKESFPLTVTSAQKNPTAFYLCASSIGAGGSYGYTFGSGTRLTVV.

The V gene is TRBV5-6, the J gene TRBJ2-7, with 9 nucleotides matching TRBD1. Trimming removed 5 bases from V and 4 bases from J; junction bases left unmatched: 7. The CDR3 consists of 14 residues. In germline, CDR1 is SGHDT, CDR2 YYEEEE. CDR3 loop: CASRYGTGIYEQYF. The CDR3 DNA is TGTGCCAGCAGGTACGGGACAGGGATATACGAGCAGTACTTC.

The chain uses TRBV5-1 and TRBJ2-1, with D maybe TRBD2 (6 bases). The germline gives CDR1 SGHRS, CDR2 YFSETQ. Trimming shortened V by 0 bases and J by 6 bases, and 13 bases separated the two germline ends. CDR3 length equals 15 residues. The CDR3 nucleotides read TGCGCCAGCAGCTTGGAGGTAGCGGCTTTCAATGAGCAGTTCTTC. Translated: CASSLEVAAFNEQFF.

CDR3 sequence reads: CASSPIQGPIYGYTF. The DNA of the CDR3 is TGTGCCAGCAGCCCTATTCAGGGGCCTATCTATGGCTACACCTTC. V and J are TRBV5-4 and TRBJ1-2; possible D gene TRBD1, 6 bases. CDR3 size: 15 residues. V lost 4 bases and J 4 bases, leaving 17 bases between the germline ends. Germline CDR1 reads SGHNT; CDR2 reads YYREEE (reference sequence).

V usage is TRBV9 and J usage is TRBJ2-7, with TRBD1 matching over 9 bases. The V gene end was trimmed by 2 bases and the J gene end by 5 bases; junction bases not matched to a gene: 8. Per germline, CDR1 SGDLS and CDR2 YYNGEE. The CDR3 loop spans 15 amino acids. The CDR3 coding sequence is TGTGCCAGCAGCGTGCTAGGACAGGGGTGGAACGAGCAGTACTTC. Residues: CASSVLGQGWNEQYF.

The chain is built from TRBV5-1 and TRBJ1-6; TRBD1 matches at 9 bases. The CDR3 loop spans 15 amino acids. Germline V gives CDR1 SGHRS, CDR2 YFSETQ. Trimming at V came to 4 bases and at J to 6 bases, leaving 5 bases not matched to a gene. The CDR3 protein is CASSHGQGSNSPLHF. CDR3 sequence (DNA): TGCGCCAGCAGCCACGGACAGGGGAGTAATTCACCCCTCCACTTT.

V gene TRBV7-3 combines with J gene TRBJ2-3, with D possibly TRBD2 on 5 matching bases. The germline gives CDR1 SGHTA, CDR2 FQGTGA. The V gene lost 1 base and the J gene lost 6 bases, with 14 bases spanning the gap. The CDR3 runs to 15 residues. CDR3 DNA: TGTGCCAGCAGCTTAATCGGAGGCCTTCTGGATACGCAGTATTTT. This translates into CASSLIGGLLDTQYF.